What follows are 32 T cell receptor beta chains derived from one specimen sequenced in a study of follicular helper T cells after annual influenza vaccination. Time point given: 2015-2016 season, 7 days after influenza vaccination. The method was immunoSEQ multiplex PCR; TCRdb's version includes in-frame clones alone and lacks a portion of them. The sample has about 10,000 clones; roughly 80% are singletons. Sequenced material: CXCR5+ CD38- circulating T follicular helper cells from blood, taken 7 days after influenza vaccination. Regarding subset: circulating Tfh, non-naive CD4+CXCR5+PD-1+ (ICOS+CD38+ or ICOS-CD38-). The receptors originated from an adult who received the influenza vaccine.

The chain uses TRBV10-3 and TRBJ2-3, with 12 nucleotides matching TRBD2. CDR3 length equals 16 residues. J gave up 5 bases and V 4 bases, and 7 bases lay outside the gene matches. Per germline, CDR1 ENHRY and CDR2 SYGVKD. CDR3 nucleotide sequence: TGTGCCATCAGTGGCGCCCTAGCGGGGGGGCAAGATACGCAGTATTTT. This codes for CAISGALAGGQDTQYF.

The DNA for the CDR3 is TGTGCCAGCAGTTTCAACAGGGATTCTGAGCAGTTCTTC. Translating it yields CASSFNRDSEQFF. The chain is built from TRBV28 and TRBJ2-1, with D possibly matching TRBD1 (6 bases). The CDR3 runs 13 residues. V lost 3 bases to trimming and J lost 9 bases, with 12 bases between them. Germline loops: CDR1 MDHEN, CDR2 SYDVKM.

This clone was counted only a few times. The chain combines TRBV6-1 with TRBJ2-7; no clear D gene. V was pared by 4 bases and J by 3 bases, with 13 bases between. The germline V gene encodes CDR1 MNHNS and CDR2 SASEGT. The CDR3 covers 14 residues. CDR3 sequence: CASSGGRLNYEQYF. CDR3 DNA sequence: TGTGCCAGCAGTGGAGGCAGGCTCAACTACGAGCAGTACTTC.

This clone was recorded a few times. The rearrangement uses TRBV2 and TRBJ1-6; D is perhaps TRBD1 (5 bases). The CDR3 has 14 residues. V was cut by 4 bases and J by 6 bases, with 10 bases left in between. CDR1 SNHLY and CDR2 FYNNEI come from the germline V gene. CDR3 sequence (DNA): TGTGCCAGCAGTGGGGACGCAACTAATTCACCCCTCCACTTT. Its translation is CASSGDATNSPLHF.

The V gene is TRBV6-6, the J gene TRBJ1-3, with D possibly being TRBD1 (5 bases). The germline V gene encodes CDR1 MNHNY and CDR2 SVGAGI (reference sequence). The germline V and J ends were trimmed by 5 bases and 1 base, with 12 bases remaining between them. The CDR3 length is 15 residues. The CDR3 nucleotides read TGTGCCAGCAGTCGCCTCGGGGGTTCTGGAAACACCATATATTTT. Its protein product is CASSRLGGSGNTIYF.

J is TRBJ1-1 and V is TRBV5-4, with D possibly matching TRBD1 (6 bases). Germline values: CDR1 SGHNT, CDR2 YYREEE (reference sequence). Trimming removed 4 bases at V and 2 bases at J, with 15 bases between. This CDR3 comprises 15 residues. Written as DNA, the CDR3 is TGTGCCAGCAGCCGGAGGACAGAGTTAAACACTGAAGCTTTCTTT. Protein: CASSRRTELNTEAFF.

This chain joins TRBV25-1 and TRBJ1-2; D may be TRBD1 (5 bases). CDR3 size: 16 residues. CDR1 is MGHDK, CDR2 SYGVNS, per germline. The V end was cut by 2 bases, the J end by 0 bases, with 13 bases between. The CDR3 is CASSETGTPTNYGYTF. Written as DNA, the CDR3 is TGTGCCAGCAGTGAAACCGGGACGCCAACTAACTATGGCTACACCTTC.

V is TRBV10-3 and J is TRBJ2-6; D is unclear. CDR3 length: 13 residues. Deletions cut 11 bases from V and 2 bases from J, with 10 bases between. CDR1 is ENHRY and CDR2 is SYGVKD in the germline V gene. The CDR3 region has the DNA TGTGCCTCTACAGTAACTGGGGCCAACGTCCTGACTTTC. Its protein product is CASTVTGANVLTF.

The V gene is TRBV30, the J gene TRBJ2-2, with D unclear. CDR3 size: 16 residues. The V and J ends lost 1 base and 6 bases respectively, with 18 bases between them. Germline-derived CDR1 and CDR2 are GTSNPN and SVGIG (reference sequence). The CDR3 sequence is CAWSAYYGEKSGELFF. CDR3 DNA sequence: TGTGCCTGGAGTGCCTATTATGGGGAAAAGTCCGGGGAGCTGTTTTTT.

This clone has more than one count but fewer than ten. The same CDR3 also results from other DNA sequences found in this sample. This rearrangement joins TRBV6-1 to TRBJ2-7; a weak D match, TRBD2 (7 bases). The CDR3 covers 15 residues. V shed 1 base and J shed 5 bases, with 15 bases lying between them. CDR1 MNHNS and CDR2 SASEGT come from the germline V gene. CDR3 bases: TGTGCCAGCAGTGAAGTTCTCAAGGGGGGGAACGAGCAGTACTTC. Its translation is CASSEVLKGGNEQYF.

This chain connects TRBV7-6 to TRBJ2-7; D call uncertain. Germline V gene sequence: CDR1 SGHVS, CDR2 FNYEAQ. Trimming took off 6 bases at V and 0 bases at J, with 12 bases between the two ends. The CDR3 is made up of 14 amino acids. CDR3 region: CASSSQEGSYEQYF. DNA for the CDR3: TGTGCCAGCAGTTCTCAAGAAGGCTCCTACGAGCAGTACTTC.

The chain links TRBV5-1 to TRBJ1-4; D possibly corresponds to TRBD1 (6 bases). V lost 6 bases, J lost 3 bases, and 9 bases lay in between. Germline CDR1 and CDR2: SGHRS and YFSETQ. The CDR3 extends over 13 amino acids. The DNA for the CDR3 is TGCGCCAGCACAAGGGGGGCTAATGAAAAACTGTTTTTT. Translating gives CASTRGANEKLFF. Full variable domain (missing parts from reference TRBV5-1 and TRBJ1-4): KAGVTQTPRYLIKTRGQQVTLSCSPISGHRSVSWYQQTPGQGLQFLFEYFSETQRNKGNFPGRFSGRQFSNSRSEMNVSTLELGDSALYLCASTRGANEKLFFGSGTQLSVL.

The V gene is TRBV5-6, the J gene TRBJ2-1; D not certain. CDR1 is SGHDT, CDR2 YYEEEE, per germline. The CDR3 has 13 amino acids. V was cut by 1 base and J by 7 bases, with 9 bases left in between. The CDR3 reads CASSLMLGNEQFF. CDR3 DNA: TGTGCCAGCAGCTTGATGTTGGGGAATGAGCAGTTCTTC.

This clone came up once. V usage is TRBV27 and J usage is TRBJ2-6, with D perhaps TRBD1 (6 bases). Germline V CDR1 and CDR2: MNHEY, SMNVEV (reference sequence). Deletions cut 5 bases from V and 1 base from J, with 6 bases between. The CDR3 extends over 14 amino acids. Here the CDR3 reads CASSRGSGANVLTF. The CDR3 DNA reads as TGTGCCAGCAGTAGGGGGTCTGGGGCCAACGTCCTGACTTTC.

This chain joins TRBV28 and TRBJ1-2, with D possibly TRBD1 on 6 matching bases. The CDR3 has 13 amino acids. Germline V gene lookup returns CDR1 MDHEN and CDR2 SYDVKM. The V gene lost 10 bases and the J gene lost 8 bases, with 20 bases spanning the gap. The CDR3 DNA reads TGTGCCACCTACCTCCAGGGGACCCAAGGCTACACCTTC. It codes for CATYLQGTQGYTF.

V and J are TRBV7-9 and TRBJ1-2, with 10 bases matching TRBD1. Per the germline V gene, CDR1 is SEHNR and CDR2 is FQNEAQ (reference sequence). The CDR3 consists of 14 residues. V lost 5 bases to trimming and J lost 7 bases; unmatched junction nucleotides: 7. The CDR3 DNA reads as TGTGCCAGCAGCACCGGGACAGGGGACTTTGGCTACACCTTC. Translated: CASSTGTGDFGYTF.

The chain is built from TRBV6-5 and TRBJ2-3; 8 bases line up with TRBD1. With 4 bases clipped from V and 4 bases from J, the junction kept 10 bases outside the gene matches. Germline V lookup: CDR1 MNHEY, CDR2 SVGAGI. The CDR3 sequence is 16 residues long. CDR3 region: CASSSPRQGKADTQYF. The CDR3 region has the DNA TGTGCCAGCAGTTCCCCCCGACAGGGGAAAGCAGATACGCAGTATTTT.

Turning to this clone: One junction end does not reproduce the germline sequence, and a read error may be involved. The chain has TRBV6-5 and TRBJ1-1; D uncertain. Germline V gene lookup returns CDR1 MNHEY and CDR2 SVGAGI. This CDR3 is built from 11 residues. The CDR3 reads CASRVKTEAFF. CDR3 sequence (DNA): TGTGCCAGCAGGGTGAAGACTGAAGCTTTCTTT.

J is TRBJ2-7 and V is TRBV6-5, with D perhaps matching TRBD2 (6 bases). Trimming stripped 8 bases from V and 11 bases from J, with 16 bases between. Germline loops: CDR1 MNHEY, CDR2 SVGAGI. The CDR3 length is 11 residues. In nucleotides, the CDR3 is TGTGCCAGCTATCTGGCGGGGTTCGAGTACTTC. The encoded protein is CASYLAGFEYF.

The chain has TRBV27 and TRBJ1-6, with D hard to call. The ends were cut back, 5 bases at V and 0 bases at J, with 17 bases in the middle. The germline V gene encodes CDR1 MNHEY and CDR2 SMNVEV (reference sequence). CDR3 size: 18 residues. The CDR3, as DNA: TGTGCCAGCAGTCCCTCCCGGACCCTGAACTCCTATAATTCACCCCTCCACTTT. Translation: CASSPSRTLNSYNSPLHF.

In this sample, this clone turned up once. V usage is TRBV14 and J usage is TRBJ2-1; D not resolved. The CDR3 is 13 residues long. Germline values: CDR1 SGHDN, CDR2 FVKESK. The V end lost 0 bases, the J end lost 10 bases, and 10 bases lay between the germline ends. CDR3 bases: TGTGCCAGCAGCCAAGATCTTCGTGGGGAGCAGTTCTTC. This translates into CASSQDLRGEQFF. The full variable domain, in which reference TRBV14 and TRBJ2-1 provide the parts outside the CDR3, is EAGVTQFPSHSVIEKGQTVTLRCDPISGHDNLYWYRRVMGKEIKFLLHFVKESKQDESGMPNNRFLAERTGGTYSTLKVQPAELEDSGVYFCASSQDLRGEQFFGPGTRLTVL.

A word on this clone: One end of the junction does not line up with germline, which may come from a read error. The V call is TRBV28, the J call TRBJ1-5; tentative D call: TRBD1 (5 bases). This CDR3 has 12 amino acids. Germline-derived CDR1 and CDR2 are MDHEN and SYDVKM. The CDR3 region has the DNA TGTGCGAGCAACCAGGGAGGTCAGCCCCAGCATTTT. This gives the protein CASNQGGQPQHF.

The chain combines TRBV4-3 with TRBJ1-6; D may be TRBD1 (6 bases). The CDR3 contains 16 residues. V shed 0 bases and J shed 6 bases, with 12 bases lying between them. From germline, CDR1 is LGHNA and CDR2 YSLEER. CDR3 bases: TGCGCCAGCAGCCAAGATTCGAAGGACAGTAATTCACCCCTCCACTTT. This translates into CASSQDSKDSNSPLHF.

This clone was seen a handful of times. V is TRBV5-4 and J is TRBJ1-2; the D gene is possibly TRBD1 (5 bases). Deletions cut 3 bases from V and 4 bases from J, with 10 bases between. The CDR3 sequence is 13 residues long. The germline gives CDR1 SGHNT, CDR2 YYREEE (reference sequence). This CDR3 is CASSSQEAYGYTF. CDR3 DNA: TGTGCCAGCAGCTCACAGGAAGCCTATGGCTACACCTTC.

Concerning this clone: The junction and the germline gene differ at one end; a read error may be behind it. The V and J genes are TRBV6-1 and TRBJ2-7, with 8 bases identical to TRBD2. Germline CDR1 reads MNHNS; CDR2 reads SASEGT. The CDR3 length is 13 residues. Here the CDR3 DNA reads TGTGCCAGCAGCGAAGCGGGGGACTACGAGCAGTACTTC. This sequence encodes CASSEAGDYEQYF.

V is TRBV18 and J is TRBJ2-2; D might be TRBD1 (6 bases). The CDR3 contains 15 residues. Germline CDR1 KGHSH, CDR2 LQKENI. V lost 4 bases and J lost 4, with 13 bases in between. CDR3 region: CASSRTGHITGELFF. The CDR3 coding sequence is TGTGCCAGCTCACGAACGGGACATATCACCGGGGAGCTGTTTTTT.

The chain employs TRBV19 and TRBJ2-7; 14 bases fit TRBD2. Germline V CDR1 and CDR2: LNHDA, SQIVND (reference sequence). The J segment lost 10 bases and the V segment lost 9 bases, leaving 11 bases of the junction unmatched. The CDR3 is 14 amino acids. The CDR3 nucleotides read TGTGCCAGCGCTCCCGGGACTAGCGGGGGCCTCCAGTACTTC. Its protein product is CASAPGTSGGLQYF. Drawing the rest from reference TRBV19 and TRBJ2-7, the complete variable domain is DGGITQSPKYLFRKEGQNVTLSCEQNLNHDAMYWYRQDPGQGLRLIYYSQIVNDFQKGDIAEGYSVSREKKESFPLTVTSAQKNPTAFYLCASAPGTSGGLQYFGPGTRLTVT.

CDR3 nucleotides: TGTGCCAGCAGCGTCAGGGGGCCCGGCGTGGATACGCAGTATTTT. This codes for CASSVRGPGVDTQYF. The chain recombines TRBV5-6 with TRBJ2-3, with 8 positions matching TRBD1. The length of the CDR3 is 15 residues. The trim removed 4 bases at V and 6 bases at J, leaving 10 bases unmatched. Germline V gene data show CDR1 as SGHDT and CDR2 as YYEEEE.

The J gene is TRBJ2-1, the V gene TRBV5-1, with 8 bases aligning to TRBD1. The ends lost 3 bases at V and 10 bases at J; junction bases unmatched: 12. Germline assignment: CDR1 SGHRS and CDR2 YFSETQ. The CDR3 is made up of 15 amino acids. CDR3 in amino acids: CASSSRATGEAEQFF. CDR3 DNA: TGCGCCAGCAGCTCGCGGGCGACAGGGGAGGCAGAGCAGTTCTTC.

The genes are TRBV14 and TRBJ2-1, with 9 bases lining up with TRBD2. The CDR3 has 15 residues. CDR1 SGHDN and CDR2 FVKESK come from the germline V gene. V lost 2 bases and J lost 3; bases outside the gene matches: 2. The CDR3 spells CASSQLAGDYNEQFF. The CDR3 DNA reads TGTGCCAGCAGCCAATTAGCGGGGGACTACAATGAGCAGTTCTTC.

Points on this clone: This specimen includes other DNA sequences encoding the same CDR3. This rearrangement joins TRBV20-1 to TRBJ2-7; D may be TRBD1 (5 bases). V shed 6 bases and J shed 7 bases, with 13 bases lying between them. Germline values: CDR1 DFQATT, CDR2 SNEGSKA (reference sequence). The CDR3 covers 11 residues. CDR3 loop: CSARPGYEQYF. For the CDR3, the DNA is TGCAGTGCCCGTCCAGGGTATGAGCAGTACTTC.

The V gene is TRBV5-6, the J gene TRBJ1-4, with unresolved D. V shed 0 bases and J shed 0 bases, with 3 bases lying between them. CDR1 SGHDT and CDR2 YYEEEE come from the germline V gene. This CDR3 has 14 amino acids. In DNA form, the CDR3 reads TGTGCCAGCAGCTTGGATGCAACTAATGAAAAACTGTTTTTT. It codes for CASSLDATNEKLFF.